The T cell receptor beta chain under discussion was sequenced for a study of control samples from healthy donors and cancer patients. Assay used: immunoSEQ multiplex PCR; TCRdb lists only in-frame clones, some missing. The sample contains approximately 100,000 clones, 90% of which appear only once. CDR3 size: 15 residues. V lost 1 base and J 4 bases, leaving 12 bases between the germline ends. Germline V gene lookup returns CDR1 SGHNT and CDR2 YYREEE (reference sequence). The chain recombines TRBV5-4 with TRBJ1-3; TRBD1 might be the D (5 bases). Sequencing used blood. The sequence was obtained from a woman between 18 and 30 years old in good health. CDR3 protein: CASSLNSGLGNTIYF. DNA for the CDR3: TGTGCCAGCAGCTTGAATTCGGGGCTCGGAAACACCATATATTTT.